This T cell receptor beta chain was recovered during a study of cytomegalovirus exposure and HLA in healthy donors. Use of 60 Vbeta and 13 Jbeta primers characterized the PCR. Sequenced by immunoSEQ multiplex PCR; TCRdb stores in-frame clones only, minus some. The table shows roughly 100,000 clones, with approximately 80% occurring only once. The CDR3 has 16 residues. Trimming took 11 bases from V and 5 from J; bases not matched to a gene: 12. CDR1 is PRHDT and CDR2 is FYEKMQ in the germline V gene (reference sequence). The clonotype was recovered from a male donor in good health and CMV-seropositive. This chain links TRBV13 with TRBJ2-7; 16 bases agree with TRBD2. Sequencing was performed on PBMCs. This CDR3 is CAQFRGTSGGAHEQYF. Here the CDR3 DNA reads TGTGCCCAGTTCCGGGGGACTAGCGGGGGGGCCCACGAGCAGTACTTC.